The clone carrying this T cell receptor beta chain was observed once. The antigen remains unidentified. The sample is drawn from a study of T cell responses to AZD1222 COVID-19 vaccine. Study outcomes and limitations: Within unmutated variant regions lay the reported targets of nearly half of spike-specific TCRs.

This CDR3 has 16 residues. TCRdb's copy holds only in-frame clones and misses some; the assay was immunoSEQ multiplex PCR. The data contain fewer than 120,000 clones, about 94% of them singletons. The starting material was peripheral blood, obtained 28 days after the second AZD1222 dose. The TCR was taken from an adult who received the AZD1222 COVID-19 vaccine. The chain is built from TRBV12-2 and TRBJ2-5; TRBD2 is taken as the D call from the table, unchecked against the DNA. TRBV12-2 is described as a pseudogene. CDR3 DNA sequence: TGTGCAAGTCGCGCCCCACTAGGTCCGGTTGGAGAGACCCAGTACTTC. It translates to CASRAPLGPVGETQYF.